This TCR beta chain was obtained from a study of blood T cell repertoires in COVID-19. J gave up 5 bases and V 4 bases, and 8 bases lay outside the gene matches. This CDR3 is built from 14 residues. Per the germline V gene, CDR1 is SGHKS and CDR2 is YYEKEE (reference sequence). Libraries were prepared by immunoSEQ multiplex PCR; TCRdb keeps only in-frame clonotypes and omits some of them. The sample shows more than 95,000 clones, more than 75% of them seen only once. This clonotype was sampled from a man aged 60 to 69 with acute or convalescent COVID-19. Material for sequencing was peripheral blood. This chain uses TRBV5-5 with TRBJ2-5; 7 bases align to TRBD2. CDR3 sequence: CASSLPRREETQYF. The CDR3 DNA reads TGTGCCAGCAGCCTCCCCCGGCGGGAGGAGACCCAGTACTTC.